The clone carrying this T cell receptor beta chain has just one count. The repertoire was sequenced with immunoSEQ multiplex PCR; TCRdb's copy has only in-frame clones and lacks some. Of around 2,000,000 clones listed, about 95% are singletons. The data stem from a study of shared clonotypes between healthy human individuals. V lost 4 bases to trimming and J lost 7 bases, with 11 bases between them. The CDR3 runs to 14 residues. Germline V CDR1 and CDR2: SEHNR, FQNEAQ (reference sequence). As defined, naive CD8 cells were CD45RO-negative and positively selected for CCR7, with terminally differentiated effector memory CD45RA+ cells excluded.

This chain joins TRBV7-9 and TRBJ1-6, with D possibly being TRBD1 (6 bases). The source material was naive CD8+ T cells sorted from blood. The source of this sequence is a man younger than 35 in good health. The CDR3 bases are TGTGCCAGCAGCTCCAAGGGGACAAATTCACCCCTCCACTTT. Protein product: CASSSKGTNSPLHF.